The T cell receptor beta chain described here comes from a study of T cells after somatic rescue of genetic block. Deletions cut 3 bases from V and 3 bases from J, with 9 bases between. Germline values: CDR1 MNHNS, CDR2 SASEGT. CDR3 length equals 14 residues. Assay used: immunoSEQ multiplex PCR; TCRdb lists only in-frame clones, some missing. Of some 70,000 clones listed, approximately 91% are singletons. This receptor was identified in a man younger than 45. What was sequenced was peripheral blood mononuclear cells (PBMCs). The rearrangement uses TRBV6-1 and TRBJ1-3; perhaps TRBD1 as D (6 bases). DNA for the CDR3: TGTGCCAGCAGTGAGGGGGCTGGTGGAAACACCATATATTTT. It yields the protein CASSEGAGGNTIYF.